This T cell receptor beta chain was sequenced for a study of CD8+ T cells in alopecia areata. Findings of the study overall: For lesional scalp, especially alopecia totalis/universalis, clonality was higher than in normal scalp. Clarity of TCR sharing across patients fell short of that in mice, possibly HLA-related. Scalp repertoires also include resident alphabeta T cells from normal skin. Scalp clonality and expanded CD8+ clones among the top 100 were significantly decreased by tofacitinib.

After isolation, RNA underwent reverse transcription to generate cDNA as the sequencing template. Using immunoSEQ multiplex PCR, the repertoire was profiled, and TCRdb retains in-frame clones only, with some absent. The data hold 150,000 to 200,000 clones, with about three fifths observed a single time. A remark on this clone: No antigen is known for it.

Treatment defined: oral pan-JAK inhibitor, 5-10 mg twice daily. Sequenced here: CD4+ T cells sorted from blood, sampled at week 4, from a patient treated with tofacitinib. The receptor was derived from a human donor with alopecia areata.

In DNA form, the CDR3 reads TGTGCCAGCAGTTCGACTGACAGGCCCAGTCTTGGCTACACCTTC. Translation gives CASSSTDRPSLGYTF. The chain uses TRBV6-6 and TRBJ1-2, with a possible D match to TRBD1 (6 bases). There are 15 residues in the CDR3. Germline V CDR1 and CDR2: MNHNY, SVGAGI (reference sequence). V was clipped by 4 bases and J by 7 bases, with 19 bases between them.